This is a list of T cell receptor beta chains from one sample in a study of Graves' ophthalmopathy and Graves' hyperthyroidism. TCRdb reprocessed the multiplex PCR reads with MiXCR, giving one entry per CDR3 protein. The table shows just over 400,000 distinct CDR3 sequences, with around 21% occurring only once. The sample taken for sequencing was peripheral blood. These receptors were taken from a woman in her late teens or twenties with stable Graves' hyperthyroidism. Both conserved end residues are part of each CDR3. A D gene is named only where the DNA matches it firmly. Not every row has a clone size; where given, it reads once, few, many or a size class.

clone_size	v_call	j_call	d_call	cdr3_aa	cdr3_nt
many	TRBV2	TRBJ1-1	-	CASSVERRPNTEAFF	TGTGCCAGCAGTGTAGAGAGACGCCCGAACACTGAAGCTTTCTTT
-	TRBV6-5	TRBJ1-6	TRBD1	CASSYFAGTANSPLHF	TGTGCCAGCAGTTACTTCGCCGGGACAGCAAATTCACCCCTCCACTTT
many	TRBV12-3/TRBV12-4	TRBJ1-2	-	CASSRAGMGGGYTF	TGTGCCAGCAGCCGTGCGGGGATGGGTGGTGGCTACACCTTC
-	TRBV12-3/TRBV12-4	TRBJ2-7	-	CASSLTGPEQYF	TGTGCCAGCAGTTTAACCGGTCCGGAGCAGTACTTC
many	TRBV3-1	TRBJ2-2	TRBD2	CASSLWTSDDRELFF	TGTGCCAGCAGCCTCTGGACTAGCGACGACCGGGAGCTGTTTTTT
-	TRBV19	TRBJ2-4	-	CASTPGGAGIKYF	TGTGCCAGTACCCCGGGTGGAGCAGGCATTAAGTACTTC
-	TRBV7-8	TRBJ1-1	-	CASSLAGIGGKTEAFF	TGTGCCAGCAGCTTAGCGGGGATAGGGGGGAAAACTGAAGCTTTCTTT
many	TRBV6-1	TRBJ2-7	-	CASSQSGGLGYEQYF	TGTGCCAGCAGTCAATCAGGGGGGTTAGGCTACGAGCAGTACTTC
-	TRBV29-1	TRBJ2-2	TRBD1	CSVGLGQGGELFF	TGCAGCGTCGGACTCGGACAGGGCGGGGAGCTGTTTTTT
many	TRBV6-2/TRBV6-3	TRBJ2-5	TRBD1	CASSSGQGLYQETQYF	TGTGCCAGCAGTTCGGGACAGGGGCTGTACCAAGAGACCCAGTACTTC
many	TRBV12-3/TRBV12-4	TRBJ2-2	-	CASSLRRIRLGTGELFF	TGTGCCAGCAGTTTGCGGCGGATAAGATTAGGCACCGGGGAGCTGTTTTTT
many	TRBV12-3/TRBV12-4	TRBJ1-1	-	CASSTQRNTEAFF	TGTGCCAGCAGTACACAGAGAAACACTGAAGCTTTCTTT
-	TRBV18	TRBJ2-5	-	CASSPRVVKDTQYF	TGTGCCAGCTCACCAAGGGTTGTGAAAGATACCCAGTACTTC
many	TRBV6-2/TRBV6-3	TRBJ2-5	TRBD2	CASRPAGTQETQYF	TGTGCCAGCCGACCAGCGGGAACCCAAGAGACCCAGTACTTC
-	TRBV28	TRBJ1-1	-	CASSPVTGANTEAFF	TGTGCCAGCAGTCCGGTGACAGGCGCAAACACTGAAGCTTTCTTT
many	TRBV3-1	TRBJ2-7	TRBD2	CASSFKGLAGPYEQYF	TGTGCCAGCAGCTTCAAGGGGCTAGCGGGACCTTACGAGCAGTACTTC
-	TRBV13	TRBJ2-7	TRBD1	CASSTGTASYEQYF	TGTGCCAGCAGCACAGGGACAGCCTCCTACGAGCAGTACTTC
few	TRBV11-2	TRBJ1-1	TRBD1	CASSRDRVTGNTEAFF	TGTGCCAGCAGCCGCGACAGGGTTACGGGGAACACTGAAGCTTTCTTT
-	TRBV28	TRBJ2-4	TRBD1	CASSRTGFGTKNIKYF	TGTGCCAGCAGCAGGACAGGGTTCGGAACCAAAAACATTAAGTACTTC
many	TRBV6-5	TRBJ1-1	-	CASSYTGTDTEAFF	TGTGCCAGCAGTTATACCGGTACCGACACTGAAGCTTTCTTT
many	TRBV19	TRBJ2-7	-	CATGGGSLTYEQYF	TGTGCCACCGGGGGTGGAAGTCTAACCTACGAGCAGTACTTC
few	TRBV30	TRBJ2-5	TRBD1	CAWGRQGPETQYF	TGTGCCTGGGGGAGACAGGGACCAGAGACCCAGTACTTC
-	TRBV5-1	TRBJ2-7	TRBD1	CASSQDRVAYEQYF	TGCGCCAGCAGCCAGGACAGGGTGGCCTACGAGCAGTACTTC
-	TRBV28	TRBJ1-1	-	CASSLSTAGVLDLNTEAFF	TGTGCCAGCAGTTTATCAACGGCCGGGGTCCTGGATTTGAACACTGAAGCTTTCTTT
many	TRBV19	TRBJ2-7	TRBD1	CASSLQGAPVEEQYF	TGTGCCAGTAGTCTTCAGGGGGCGCCGGTGGAGGAGCAGTACTTC
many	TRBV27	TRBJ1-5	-	CASSYHSRGTQHF	TGTGCCAGCAGTTACCATAGCCGTGGGACCCAGCATTTT
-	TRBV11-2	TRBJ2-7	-	CASSPQGTEQYF	TGTGCCAGCAGCCCCCAGGGTACCGAGCAGTACTTC
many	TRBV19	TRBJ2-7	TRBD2	CASSPSGDYEQYF	TGTGCCAGTAGCCCCAGCGGGGACTACGAGCAGTACTTC
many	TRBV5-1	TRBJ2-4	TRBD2	CASSLVSGGGNIQYF	TGCGCCAGCAGCTTGGTTTCGGGAGGAGGAAACATTCAGTACTTC
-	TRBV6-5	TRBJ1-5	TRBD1	CASSSDRAQNQPQHF	TGTGCCAGCAGTTCCGACAGGGCCCAAAATCAGCCCCAGCATTTT
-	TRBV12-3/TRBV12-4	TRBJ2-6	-	CASSRAGANVLTF	TGTGCCAGCAGTAGGGCTGGGGCCAACGTCCTGACTTTC
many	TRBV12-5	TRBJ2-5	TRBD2	CASGPGLAGLSYQETQYF	TGTGCTAGTGGCCCAGGACTAGCGGGACTCTCGTACCAAGAGACCCAGTACTTC
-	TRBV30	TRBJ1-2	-	CAWSGRLNYGYTF	TGTGCCTGGAGTGGACGGCTGAACTATGGCTACACCTTC
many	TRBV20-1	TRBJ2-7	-	CSASSGTPSSYEQYF	TGCAGTGCTAGCAGCGGGACACCGAGCTCCTACGAGCAGTACTTC
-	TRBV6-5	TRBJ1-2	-	CASSYSAARDYGYTF	TGTGCCAGCAGTTACTCAGCAGCTCGGGACTATGGCTACACCTTC
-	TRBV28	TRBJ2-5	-	CASSSQGVRTQYF	TGTGCCAGCAGTTCCCAGGGAGTCAGGACCCAGTACTTC
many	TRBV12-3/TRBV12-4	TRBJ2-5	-	CASSLGGEETQYF	TGTGCCAGCAGTTTAGGAGGGGAAGAGACCCAGTACTTC
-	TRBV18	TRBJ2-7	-	CASSPRAGVTYEQYF	TGTGCCAGCTCACCCCGGGCAGGGGTCACCTACGAGCAGTACTTC
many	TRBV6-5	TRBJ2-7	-	CASSSTGPIYEQYF	TGTGCCAGCAGTTCAACAGGGCCCATATACGAGCAGTACTTC
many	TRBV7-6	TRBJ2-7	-	CASSLNPSEIYEQYF	TGTGCCAGCAGCTTGAACCCTAGCGAAATCTACGAGCAGTACTTC
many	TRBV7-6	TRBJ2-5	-	CASSLAPGSEETQYF	TGTGCCAGCAGCTTAGCCCCAGGGAGTGAGGAGACCCAGTACTTC
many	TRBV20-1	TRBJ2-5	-	CSVTRGPRQTQYF	TGCAGCGTCACTCGTGGGCCCCGCCAGACCCAGTACTTC
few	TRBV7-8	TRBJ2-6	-	CASSLDPLGSGANVLTF	TGTGCCAGCAGCTTAGACCCGTTAGGCTCTGGGGCCAACGTCCTGACTTTC
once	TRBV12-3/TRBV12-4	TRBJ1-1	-	CASSSYGGAINTEAFF	TGTGCCAGCAGCTCTTATGGGGGCGCAATTAACACTGAAGCTTTCTTT
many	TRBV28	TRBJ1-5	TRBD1	CASSKGGRWTGFQQNQPQHF	TGTGCCAGCAGCAAAGGGGGACGCTGGACAGGGTTCCAACAAAATCAGCCCCAGCATTTT
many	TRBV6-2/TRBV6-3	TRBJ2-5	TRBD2	CASSRLGWGLAVETQYF	TGTGCCAGCAGCCGCTTGGGTTGGGGACTAGCTGTGGAGACCCAGTACTTC
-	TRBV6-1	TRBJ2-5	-	CASSPYLRIRRRETQYF	TGTGCCAGCAGCCCCTATCTGAGGATCCGTCGGCGAGAGACCCAGTACTTC
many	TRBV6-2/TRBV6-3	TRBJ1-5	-	CASSFSSRGRYSNQPQHF	TGTGCCAGCAGCTTCTCTTCCAGGGGCCGATATAGCAATCAGCCCCAGCATTTT
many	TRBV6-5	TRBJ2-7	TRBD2	CASSTTSGTYYEQYF	TGTGCCAGCAGTACTACTAGCGGGACGTACTACGAGCAGTACTTC
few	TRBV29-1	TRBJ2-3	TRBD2	CSVEDLWGGGKDTQYF	TGCAGCGTTGAAGATCTCTGGGGGGGGGGTAAAGATACGCAGTATTTT